These 14 T cell receptor beta chains came from one sample sequenced in a study of T cells in Graves' hyperthyroidism and ophthalmopathy. Template material for amplifying TCR beta CDR3 regions consisted of RNA transcripts. HTBI primers were employed in a first-round RT-PCR of the TCR CDR3. Each CDR3 protein is one row after TCRdb ran MiXCR on the multiplex PCR reads. The sample records a few hundred thousand distinct CDR3 sequences, 14% to 15% being singletons. The specimen was blood. These receptors came from a woman aged 30 to 39 with Graves' hyperthyroidism.

This clonotype was recorded at least ten times. V usage is TRBV20-1 and J usage is TRBJ2-3; 7 nucleotides line up with TRBD1. CDR1 and CDR2 (germline): DFQATT, SNEGSKA (reference sequence). This CDR3 is 13 amino acids long. Trimming cost V 8 bases and J 2 bases; bases outside gene matches: 7. CDR3 region: CSPGTAFTDTQYF. The CDR3 region has the DNA TGCAGTCCTGGGACAGCCTTCACAGATACGCAGTATTTT.

The V call is TRBV6-1, the J call TRBJ2-2; 8 positions match TRBD1. V shed 6 bases and J 1 base; nucleotides not matched to a gene: 4. This CDR3 region has 15 residues. Germline CDR1 and CDR2: MNHNS and SASEGT. CDR3 in DNA: TGTGCCAGCAGGCCAGGGACAGGGAACACCGGGGAGCTGTTTTTT. It translates to CASRPGTGNTGELFF.

The sample holds a few counts of this clonotype. The V gene is TRBV7-3, the J gene TRBJ1-5, with 7 bases fitting TRBD1. The ends lost 4 bases at V and 0 bases at J; junction bases unmatched: 9. Germline loops: CDR1 SGHTA, CDR2 FQGTGA. This CDR3 comprises 17 residues. CDR3 residues: CASSSKDRVYSNQPQHF. Written as DNA, the CDR3 is TGTGCCAGCAGCTCCAAAGACAGGGTGTATAGCAATCAGCCCCAGCATTTT.

This clonotype showed up many times. V usage is TRBV24-1 and J usage is TRBJ1-5, with a tentative D call TRBD1 (5 bases). The CDR3 length is 14 residues. The V gene's germline CDR1 is KGHDR and CDR2 SFDVKD. V was trimmed by 1 base and J by 4 bases, leaving 7 bases between them. CDR3 sequence reads: CATSDFEGNQPQHF. The CDR3 DNA sequence: TGTGCCACCAGTGATTTTGAGGGGAATCAGCCCCAGCATTTT.

The chain couples TRBV5-1 to TRBJ2-1; 14 bases are a match to TRBD2. The V and J ends lost 8 bases and 8 bases, in that order; junction bases with no gene match: 6. CDR3 size: 14 residues. CDR1 and CDR2 from the germline V gene are SGHRS and YFSETQ. CDR3 region: CASKMTSGRDEQFF. DNA of the CDR3: TGCGCCAGTAAAATGACTAGCGGGAGGGATGAGCAGTTCTTC.

Ten or more counts support this clonotype. V gene TRBV5-1 combines with J gene TRBJ1-1; possibly TRBD1 for D (5 bases). V lost 0 bases to trimming and J lost 6 bases, with 15 bases between them. The CDR3 is 15 amino acids. CDR1 and CDR2 from the germline V gene are SGHRS and YFSETQ. CDR3 region: CASSLAAGSDSEAFF. CDR3 DNA: TGCGCCAGCAGCTTGGCCGCAGGGTCCGACTCTGAAGCTTTCTTT.

This clonotype was seen at least ten times. V gene TRBV30 combines with J gene TRBJ1-2; TRBD1 might be the D (5 bases). This CDR3 region has 15 residues. Germline CDR1 and CDR2: GTSNPN and SVGIG (reference sequence). With 5 bases removed from V and 4 bases from J, the gap between germline ends came to 20 bases. The CDR3 nucleotides are TGTGCCTGGGTGCGCGATGGGACTTCGGGCTATGGCTACACCTTC. Protein product: CAWVRDGTSGYGYTF. Supplemented by reference TRBV30 and TRBJ1-2, the full variable domain reads SQTIHQWPATLVQPVGSPLSLECTVEGTSNPNLYWYRQAAGRGLQLLFYSVGIGQISSEVPQNLSASRPQDRQFILSSKKLLLSDSGFYLCAWVRDGTSGYGYTFGSGTRLTVV.

In its sample, this clonotype was seen many times. The chain couples TRBV3-1 to TRBJ2-1; D is perhaps TRBD2 (5 bases). CDR3 length: 18 amino acids. Per germline, CDR1 LGHDT and CDR2 YNNKEL (reference sequence). The V end lost 2 bases, the J end lost 0 bases, and 17 bases lay between the germline ends. This CDR3 is CASSQNAFEGTSYNEQFF. The CDR3 DNA is TGTGCCAGCAGCCAAAACGCTTTTGAGGGTACCTCCTACAATGAGCAGTTCTTC.

A few counts support this clonotype. The DNA is left out, because the CDR3 cannot be placed on it with certainty; the CDR3 is given as TCRdb lists it. The V call is TRBV3-1, the J call TRBJ2-1; the table's D gene call, TRBD1, was not cross checked with the DNA. Both ends counted, the CDR3 spans 13 residues. Germline V gene data show CDR1 as LGHDT and CDR2 as YNNKEL (reference sequence). The CDR3 reads CASSQEVGTGSFF.

This clonotype was found a few times. The chain joins TRBV20-1 to TRBJ2-7; D is undetermined. V was clipped by 6 bases and J by 1 base, with 10 bases between them. CDR1 and CDR2 (germline): DFQATT, SNEGSKA (reference sequence). The CDR3 is 12 residues long. The CDR3, as DNA: TGCAGTGCCCGCCCTAGGTCCTACGAGCAGTACTTC. Protein: CSARPRSYEQYF.

This clonotype was found a few times. This chain uses TRBV4-2 with TRBJ2-7; 8 bases are shared with TRBD2. After removal of 2 bases from V and 1 base from J, the junction contained 4 bases not matched to a gene. Germline loops: CDR1 LGHNA, CDR2 YNFKEQ. The CDR3 loop spans 15 amino acids. This chain's CDR3 is CASSQRTSGSYEQYF. DNA of the CDR3: TGTGCCAGCAGCCAAAGAACTAGCGGTTCCTACGAGCAGTACTTC.

V and J are TRBV30 and TRBJ2-5, with TRBD2 matching over 7 bases. CDR3 size: 15 residues. The germline V gene has CDR1 GTSNPN and CDR2 SVGIG (reference sequence). V was pared by 2 bases and J by 4 bases, with 10 bases of the junction left unmatched. CDR3 loop: CAWSPTGGVGETQYF. Written as DNA, the CDR3 is TGTGCCTGGAGTCCAACGGGGGGAGTGGGAGAGACCCAGTACTTC.

This clonotype occurred many times. This chain connects TRBV30 to TRBJ2-1; D is uncertain. Germline CDR1 GTSNPN, CDR2 SVGIG (reference sequence). The CDR3 is made up of 14 amino acids. V was cut by 2 bases and J by 5 bases, with 13 bases left in between. CDR3 in amino acids: CAWSKALNNNEQFF. CDR3 nucleotide sequence: TGTGCCTGGAGTAAAGCGCTCAATAACAATGAGCAGTTCTTC. The full variable domain, its missing parts supplied by reference TRBV30 and TRBJ2-1, is SQTIHQWPATLVQPVGSPLSLECTVEGTSNPNLYWYRQAAGRGLQLLFYSVGIGQISSEVPQNLSASRPQDRQFILSSKKLLLSDSGFYLCAWSKALNNNEQFFGPGTRLTVL.

This clonotype was found many times. The V call is TRBV28, the J call TRBJ1-5; D may be TRBD1 (6 bases). Germline CDR1 reads MDHEN; CDR2 reads SYDVKM. Deletions cut 6 bases from V and 8 bases from J, with 14 bases between. CDR3 length: 13 amino acids. CDR3: CASRATGMKPQHF. DNA for the CDR3: TGTGCCAGCAGGGCCACAGGGATGAAGCCCCAGCATTTT.